The following is a T cell receptor beta chain sequence with its context. These data come from a study of blood T cell repertoires in COVID-19. The germline V and J ends were trimmed by 8 bases and 0 bases, with 17 bases remaining between them. Germline V CDR1 and CDR2: SGHAT, FQNNGV. CDR3 length: 17 amino acids. Study processing details: For nucleated cells, counts were estimated from reference gene primer amplification. This table comes from immunoSEQ multiplex PCR, and its TCRdb copy is limited to in-frame clones, with some not included. V, J and clone size are those of that table, while D and trimming were read from the DNA. The data show approximately 35,000 clones, with 88% seen just once and roughly 13% held by the top ten.

The receptor's source is a man in his sixties with active COVID-19. The sample was peripheral blood. The chain uses TRBV11-2 and TRBJ2-6; D unclear. This CDR3 is CASSLRRTFSGANVLTF. The CDR3 nucleotides read TGTGCCAGCTCCCTGCGGCGAACCTTCTCTGGGGCCAACGTCCTGACTTTC.